What follows is one T cell receptor beta chain and its context. The method was immunoSEQ multiplex PCR; TCRdb's version includes in-frame clones alone and lacks a portion of them. The sample has some 49,000 clones; around 81% are singletons. This record comes from a study of blood T cell repertoires in COVID-19. The clonotype comes from a woman aged 80 or older with COVID-19, enrolled during active disease. The sequenced sample was peripheral blood.

CDR3 loop: CASSLNQKETQYF. For the CDR3, the DNA is TGTGCCAGCAGCTTAAATCAAAAAGAGACCCAGTACTTC. The chain is built from TRBV11-3 and TRBJ2-5; no clear D gene. CDR1 SGHNT and CDR2 YENEEA come from the germline V gene. This CDR3 contains 13 residues. The germline V and J ends were trimmed by 2 bases and 3 bases, with 7 bases remaining between them.